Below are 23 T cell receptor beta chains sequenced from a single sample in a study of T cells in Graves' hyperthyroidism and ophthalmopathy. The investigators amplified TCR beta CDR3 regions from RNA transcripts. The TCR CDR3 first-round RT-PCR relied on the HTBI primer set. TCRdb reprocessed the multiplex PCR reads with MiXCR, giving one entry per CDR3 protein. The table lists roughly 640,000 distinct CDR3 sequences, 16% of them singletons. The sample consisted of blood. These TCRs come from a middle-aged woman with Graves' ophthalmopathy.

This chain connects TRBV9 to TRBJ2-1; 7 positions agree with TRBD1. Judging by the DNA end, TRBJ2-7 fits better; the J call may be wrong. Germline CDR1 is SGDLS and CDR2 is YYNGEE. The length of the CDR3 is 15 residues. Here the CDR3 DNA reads TGTGCCAGCAGCGCCCGGGACAGCTCCTACAATGAGCAGTACTTC. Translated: CASSARDSSYNEQYF.

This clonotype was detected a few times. CDR3 loop: CASSLAAPGDSPLHF. In DNA, the CDR3 is TGTGCCAGCAGCTTAGCAGCTCCAGGGGATTCACCCCTCCACTTT. V is TRBV7-2 and J is TRBJ1-6; possibly TRBD1 for D (6 bases). The V end lost 0 bases, the J end lost 8 bases, and 11 bases lay between the germline ends. The CDR3 is made up of 15 amino acids. In germline, CDR1 is SGHTA, CDR2 FQGNSA.

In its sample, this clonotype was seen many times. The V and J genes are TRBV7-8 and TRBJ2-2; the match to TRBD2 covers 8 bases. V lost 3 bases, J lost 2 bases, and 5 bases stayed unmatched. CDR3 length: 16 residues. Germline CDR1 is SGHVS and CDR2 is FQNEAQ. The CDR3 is CASSLGTSGNTGELFF. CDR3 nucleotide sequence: TGTGCCAGCAGCTTGGGAACTAGCGGTAACACCGGGGAGCTGTTTTTT.

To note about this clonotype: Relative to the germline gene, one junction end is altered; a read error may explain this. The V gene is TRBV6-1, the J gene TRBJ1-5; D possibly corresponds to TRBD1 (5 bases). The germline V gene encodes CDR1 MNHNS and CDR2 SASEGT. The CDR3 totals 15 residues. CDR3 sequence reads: CASSGAGTGNQPLHF. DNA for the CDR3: TGTGCCAGCAGTGGAGCCGGGACGGGCAATCAGCCCCTGCATTTT.

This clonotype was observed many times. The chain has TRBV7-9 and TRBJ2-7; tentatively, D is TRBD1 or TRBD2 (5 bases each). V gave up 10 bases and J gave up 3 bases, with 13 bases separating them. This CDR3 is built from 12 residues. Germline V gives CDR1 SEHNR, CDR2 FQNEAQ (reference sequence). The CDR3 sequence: CATGAHRYEQYF. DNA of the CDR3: TGTGCCACCGGGGCACACCGCTACGAGCAGTACTTC. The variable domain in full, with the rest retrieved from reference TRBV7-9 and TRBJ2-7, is DTGVSQNPRHKITKRGQNVTFRCDPISEHNRLYWYRQTLGQGPEFLTYFQNEAQLEKSRLLSDRFSAERPKGSFSTLEIQRTEQGDSAMYLCATGAHRYEQYFGPGTRLTVT.

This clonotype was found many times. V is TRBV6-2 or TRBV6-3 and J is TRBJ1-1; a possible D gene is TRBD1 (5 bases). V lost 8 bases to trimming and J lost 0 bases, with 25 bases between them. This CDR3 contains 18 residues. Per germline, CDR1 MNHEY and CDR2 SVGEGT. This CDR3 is CASPFSLTGGYVNTEAFF. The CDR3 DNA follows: TGTGCCAGCCCCTTCAGCCTCACTGGGGGTTACGTGAACACTGAAGCTTTCTTT.

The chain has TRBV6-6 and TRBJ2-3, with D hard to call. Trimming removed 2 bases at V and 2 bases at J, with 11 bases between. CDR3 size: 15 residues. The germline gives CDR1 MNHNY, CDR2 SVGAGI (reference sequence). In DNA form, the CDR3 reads TGTGCCAGCAGTTACCGAGCCACCGCCACAGATACGCAGTATTTT. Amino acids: CASSYRATATDTQYF.

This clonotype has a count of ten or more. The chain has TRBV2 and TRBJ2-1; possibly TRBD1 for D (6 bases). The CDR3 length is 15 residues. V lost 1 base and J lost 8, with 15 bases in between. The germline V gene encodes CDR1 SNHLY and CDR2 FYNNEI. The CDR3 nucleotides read TGTGCCAGCAGTGAAGGGCAGGGGAAGGTGGATGAGCAGTTCTTC. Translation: CASSEGQGKVDEQFF.

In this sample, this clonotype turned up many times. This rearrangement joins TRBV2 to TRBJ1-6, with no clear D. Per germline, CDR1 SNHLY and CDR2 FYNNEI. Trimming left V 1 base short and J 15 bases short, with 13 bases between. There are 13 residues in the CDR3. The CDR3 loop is CASSEDSRAVLHF. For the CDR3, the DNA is TGTGCCAGCAGTGAAGATAGCCGTGCAGTCCTCCACTTT.

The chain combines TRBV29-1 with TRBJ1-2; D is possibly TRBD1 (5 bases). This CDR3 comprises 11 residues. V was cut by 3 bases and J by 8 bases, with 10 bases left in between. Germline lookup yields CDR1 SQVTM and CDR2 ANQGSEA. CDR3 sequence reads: CSVDRARGYTF. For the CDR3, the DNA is TGCAGCGTTGACAGGGCGAGAGGCTACACCTTC.

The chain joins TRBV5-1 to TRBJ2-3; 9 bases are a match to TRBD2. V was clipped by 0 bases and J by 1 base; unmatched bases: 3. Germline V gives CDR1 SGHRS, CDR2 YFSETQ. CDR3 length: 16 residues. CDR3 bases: TGCGCCAGCAGCTTGGCGGAGCGGGGGGGCACAGATACGCAGTATTTT. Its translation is CASSLAERGGTDTQYF.

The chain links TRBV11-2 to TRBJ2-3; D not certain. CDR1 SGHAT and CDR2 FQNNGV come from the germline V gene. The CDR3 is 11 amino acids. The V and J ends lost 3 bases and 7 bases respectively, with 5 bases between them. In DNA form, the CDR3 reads TGTGCCAGCAGCTTTGGGTATACGCAGTATTTT. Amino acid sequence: CASSFGYTQYF.

In DNA form, the CDR3 reads TGTGCCAGCAGTGAATGGAGGGTATTAAGGGGCTCTGGGGCCAACGTCCTGACTTTC. It yields the protein CASSEWRVLRGSGANVLTF. The chain has TRBV6-1 and TRBJ2-6, with a weak D call TRBD2 (6 bases). The CDR3 totals 19 residues. V gave up 2 bases and J gave up 0 bases, with 17 bases separating them. CDR1 is MNHNS and CDR2 is SASEGT in the germline V gene.

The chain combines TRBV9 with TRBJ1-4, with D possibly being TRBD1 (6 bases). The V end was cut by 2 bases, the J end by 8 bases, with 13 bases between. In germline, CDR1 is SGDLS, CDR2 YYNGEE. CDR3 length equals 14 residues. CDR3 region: CASSVGADSEKLFF. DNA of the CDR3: TGTGCCAGCAGCGTGGGGGCGGACTCGGAAAAACTGTTTTTT.

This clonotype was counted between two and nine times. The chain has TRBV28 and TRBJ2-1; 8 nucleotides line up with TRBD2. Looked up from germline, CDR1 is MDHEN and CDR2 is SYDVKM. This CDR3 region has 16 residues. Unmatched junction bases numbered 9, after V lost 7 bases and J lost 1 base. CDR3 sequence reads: CASTPSGGPSYNEQFF. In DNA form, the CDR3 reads TGTGCCAGCACCCCAAGCGGGGGCCCTTCCTACAATGAGCAGTTCTTC.

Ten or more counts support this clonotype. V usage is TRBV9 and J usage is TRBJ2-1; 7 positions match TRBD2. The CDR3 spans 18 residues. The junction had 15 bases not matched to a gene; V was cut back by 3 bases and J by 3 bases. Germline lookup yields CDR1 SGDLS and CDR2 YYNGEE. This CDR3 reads CASSAGRGGNVNYNEQFF. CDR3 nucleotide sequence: TGTGCCAGCAGCGCAGGGAGGGGCGGGAATGTTAACTACAATGAGCAGTTCTTC.

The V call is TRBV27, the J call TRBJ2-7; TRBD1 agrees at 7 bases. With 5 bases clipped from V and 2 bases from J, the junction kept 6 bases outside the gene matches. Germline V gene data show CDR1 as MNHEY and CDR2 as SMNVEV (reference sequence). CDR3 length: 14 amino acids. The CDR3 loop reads CASSARQGPYEQYF. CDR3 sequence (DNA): TGTGCCAGCAGTGCCCGACAGGGCCCCTACGAGCAGTACTTC.

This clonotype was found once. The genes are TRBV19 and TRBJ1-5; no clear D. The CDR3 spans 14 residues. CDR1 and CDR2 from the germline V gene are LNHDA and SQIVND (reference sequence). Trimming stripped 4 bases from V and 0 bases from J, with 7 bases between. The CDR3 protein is CASSTPYSNQPQHF. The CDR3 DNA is TGTGCCAGTAGTACGCCCTATAGCAATCAGCCCCAGCATTTT.

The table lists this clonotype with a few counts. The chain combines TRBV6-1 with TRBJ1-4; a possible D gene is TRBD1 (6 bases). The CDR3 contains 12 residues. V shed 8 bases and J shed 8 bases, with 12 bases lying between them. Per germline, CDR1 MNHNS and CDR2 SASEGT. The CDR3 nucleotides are TGTGCCAGCTTTTCGGGGGCCGAAAAACTGTTTTTT. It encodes CASFSGAEKLFF.

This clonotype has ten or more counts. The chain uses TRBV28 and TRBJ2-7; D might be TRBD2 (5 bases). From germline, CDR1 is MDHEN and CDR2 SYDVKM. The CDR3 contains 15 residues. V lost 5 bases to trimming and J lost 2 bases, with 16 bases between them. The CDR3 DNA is TGTGCCAGCAGTCCTTTTACGGGGTGGCCCTACGAGCAGTACTTC. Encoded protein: CASSPFTGWPYEQYF.

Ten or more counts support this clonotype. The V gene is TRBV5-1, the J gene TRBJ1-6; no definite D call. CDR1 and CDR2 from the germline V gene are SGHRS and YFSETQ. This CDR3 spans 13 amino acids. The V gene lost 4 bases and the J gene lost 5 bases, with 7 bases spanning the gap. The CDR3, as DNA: TGCGCCAGCAGCAGTTCAAATAATTCACCCCTCCACTTT. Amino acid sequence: CASSSSNNSPLHF.

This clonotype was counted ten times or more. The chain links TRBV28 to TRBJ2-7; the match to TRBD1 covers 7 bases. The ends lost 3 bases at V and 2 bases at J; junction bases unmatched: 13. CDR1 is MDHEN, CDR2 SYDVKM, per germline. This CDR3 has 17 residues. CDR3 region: CASSFPFTATGTYEQYF. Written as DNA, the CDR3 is TGTGCCAGCAGTTTTCCATTCACAGCGACAGGGACCTACGAGCAGTACTTC.

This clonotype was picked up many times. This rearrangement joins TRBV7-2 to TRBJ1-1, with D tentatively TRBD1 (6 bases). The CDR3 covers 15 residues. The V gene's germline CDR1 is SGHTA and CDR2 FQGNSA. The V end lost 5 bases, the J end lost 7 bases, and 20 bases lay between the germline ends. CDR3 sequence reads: CASSRTYDRSLEAFF. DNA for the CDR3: TGTGCCAGCAGCCGCACCTACGACAGGTCGCTTGAAGCTTTCTTT.